The next 17 T cell receptor beta chains were all read from a single sample in a study of shared clonotypes between healthy human individuals. TCRdb's copy holds only in-frame clones and misses some; the assay was immunoSEQ multiplex PCR. The repertoire holds about 470,000 clones, with roughly 80% as singletons. The material sequenced was PBMCs. These receptors were collected from a woman aged 40 to 50 in good health. Some clones in this sample may be carry-over from other donors' samples.

This clone came up once. The rearrangement joins TRBV6-4 to TRBJ2-1, with D perhaps TRBD1 (5 bases). The germline CDR1 and CDR2 sequences are MRHNA and SNTAGT. Trimming took off 2 bases at V and 2 bases at J, with 7 bases between the two ends. This CDR3 is built from 14 residues. DNA for the CDR3: TGTGCCAGCAGTGACAGGGGTGCCTACAATGAGCAGTTCTTC. This gives the protein CASSDRGAYNEQFF.

The rearrangement uses TRBV4-1 and TRBJ2-1, with D possibly being TRBD2 (5 bases). The length of the CDR3 is 15 residues. The germline CDR1 and CDR2 sequences are MGHRA and YSYEKL. V lost 0 bases to trimming and J lost 2 bases, with 8 bases between them. DNA of the CDR3: TGCGCCAGCAGCCAAGAAATAGCGACCTACAATGAGCAGTTCTTC. Translating it yields CASSQEIATYNEQFF.

The genes are TRBV7-9 and TRBJ2-7; D is unresolved. Germline V CDR1 and CDR2: SEHNR, FQNEAQ (reference sequence). CDR3 length: 14 amino acids. V was pared by 5 bases and J by 3 bases, with 14 bases between. CDR3 sequence (DNA): TGTGCCAGCAGCACTTCCACGGTGCGCTACGAGCAGTACTTC. It specifies CASSTSTVRYEQYF.

This chain uses TRBV7-2 with TRBJ2-1; 14 bases are shared with TRBD2. Losses at the gene ends were 1 base for V and 10 bases for J; bases not matched to a gene: 6. The CDR3 contains 16 residues. The V gene's germline CDR1 is SGHTA and CDR2 FQGNSA. The CDR3 sequence is CASSLGLAGGLTEQFF. DNA for the CDR3: TGTGCCAGCAGCTTAGGACTAGCGGGAGGGCTTACGGAGCAGTTCTTC. Full variable domain (remainder filled in from reference TRBV7-2 and TRBJ2-1): GAGVSQSPSNKVTEKGKDVELRCDPISGHTALYWYRQSLGQGLEFLIYFQGNSAPDKSGLPSDRFSAERTGGSVSTLTIQRTQQEDSAVYLCASSLGLAGGLTEQFFGPGTRLTVL.

The rearrangement joins TRBV6-6 to TRBJ2-3, with D possibly being TRBD1 or TRBD2 (5 bases each). There are 15 residues in the CDR3. Germline CDR1 reads MNHNY; CDR2 reads SVGAGI (reference sequence). The germline V and J ends were trimmed by 5 bases and 4 bases, with 16 bases remaining between them. CDR3 DNA: TGTGCCAGCAGTGACGGGGCCCGACCCCCAGATACGCAGTATTTT. This encodes CASSDGARPPDTQYF.

The gene calls are TRBV18 and TRBJ2-3; 11 bases match TRBD2. The CDR3 has 16 amino acids. Germline V gene data show CDR1 as KGHSH and CDR2 as LQKENI. The trim removed 0 bases at V and 4 bases at J, leaving 3 bases unmatched. The CDR3 reads CASSPPLAGVADTQYF. Here the CDR3 DNA reads TGTGCCAGCTCACCACCACTAGCGGGAGTGGCAGATACGCAGTATTTT. The full variable domain, in which reference TRBV18 and TRBJ2-3 provide the parts outside the CDR3, is NAGVMQNPRHLVRRRGQEARLRCSPMKGHSHVYWYRQLPEEGLKFMVYLQKENIIDESGMPKERFSAEFPKEGPSILRIQQVVRGDSAAYFCASSPPLAGVADTQYFGPGTRLTVL.

J is TRBJ2-2 and V is TRBV19, with D possibly being TRBD1 (6 bases). CDR1 and CDR2 (germline): LNHDA, SQIVND (reference sequence). Trimming left V 0 bases short and J 5 bases short, with 16 bases between. The CDR3 consists of 17 residues. Here the CDR3 DNA reads TGTGCCAGTAGTATAGATCACACAGGGCGGAGGACCGGGGAGCTGTTTTTT. Its protein product is CASSIDHTGRRTGELFF.

The rearrangement links TRBV9 to TRBJ2-5; D not resolved. The CDR3 is made up of 15 amino acids. The V end lost 0 bases, the J end lost 5 bases, and 14 bases lay between the germline ends. Germline V gene lookup returns CDR1 SGDLS and CDR2 YYNGEE. The CDR3 region is CASSVGGRVGETQYF. In DNA form, the CDR3 reads TGTGCCAGCAGCGTAGGAGGACGGGTGGGGGAGACCCAGTACTTC.

The genes are TRBV30 and TRBJ1-5; tentative D call: TRBD1 (6 bases). With 0 bases removed from V and 6 bases from J, the gap between germline ends came to 12 bases. CDR3 length equals 14 residues. From germline, CDR1 is GTSNPN and CDR2 SVGIG (reference sequence). The CDR3 DNA sequence: TGTGCCTGGAGTGTTTTACAGGGAAGTCAGCCCCAGCATTTT. This translates into CAWSVLQGSQPQHF.

The J gene is TRBJ2-1, the V gene TRBV7-3; D may be TRBD2 (6 bases). Germline V gives CDR1 SGHTA, CDR2 FQGTGA. The CDR3 sequence is 16 residues long. V shed 5 bases and J shed 8 bases, with 22 bases lying between them. CDR3 DNA: TGTGCCAGCAGCGAGTCCGGGAGAGCTGGACATCATGAGCAGTTCTTC. Translation: CASSESGRAGHHEQFF.

The chain links TRBV6-5 to TRBJ2-5; 10 bases are a match to TRBD1. V gave up 2 bases and J gave up 1 base; unmatched junction bases: 4. This CDR3 comprises 16 residues. The germline gives CDR1 MNHEY, CDR2 SVGAGI. CDR3 sequence reads: CASSYRDRGIQETQYF. The DNA of the CDR3 is TGTGCCAGCAGTTACCGGGACAGGGGCATCCAAGAGACCCAGTACTTC.

At least ten counts were recorded for this clone. This chain links TRBV9 with TRBJ2-1; D remains ambiguous. The CDR3 length is 13 residues. In germline, CDR1 is SGDLS, CDR2 YYNGEE. V lost 0 bases to trimming and J lost 4 bases, with 5 bases between them. CDR3 bases: TGTGCCAGCAGCGTAGACGGGTACAATGAGCAGTTCTTC. Its protein product is CASSVDGYNEQFF.

The sample holds one count of this clone. The chain combines TRBV4-2 with TRBJ2-7; TRBD1 might be the D (6 bases). Germline lookup yields CDR1 LGHNA and CDR2 YNFKEQ. V lost 8 bases and J 2 bases, leaving 10 bases between the germline ends. The CDR3 runs 12 residues. CDR3 protein: CASHRQAYEQYF. For the CDR3, the DNA is TGTGCCAGCCACCGACAGGCCTACGAGCAGTACTTC.

This chain joins TRBV28 and TRBJ1-1, with D unclear. Trimming left V 5 bases short and J 6 bases short, with 19 bases between. From germline, CDR1 is MDHEN and CDR2 SYDVKM. The CDR3 spans 15 residues. CDR3 in amino acids: CASSPARGGMAEAFF. In nucleotides, the CDR3 is TGTGCCAGCAGTCCCGCCCGGGGTGGGATGGCTGAAGCTTTCTTT.

The chain joins TRBV7-2 to TRBJ2-2; tentatively, D is TRBD1 (5 bases). CDR1 and CDR2 from the germline V gene are SGHTA and FQGNSA. V lost 2 bases to trimming and J lost 2 bases, with 9 bases between them. This CDR3 comprises 15 residues. For the CDR3, the DNA is TGTGCCAGCAGCTTACTGACAGACAACACCGGGGAGCTGTTTTTT. Its translation is CASSLLTDNTGELFF.

This clone has only a few counts. The CDR3 here is CAWNGPFGGELFF. CDR3 bases: TGTGCCTGGAACGGCCCTTTTGGCGGGGAGCTGTTTTTT. V and J are TRBV30 and TRBJ2-2, with D unresolved. CDR3 length: 13 amino acids. CDR1 and CDR2 from the germline V gene are GTSNPN and SVGIG (reference sequence). V lost 4 bases, J lost 7 bases, and 13 bases lay in between.

This clone has more than one count but fewer than ten. V gene TRBV19 combines with J gene TRBJ1-1; D is perhaps TRBD1 (6 bases). Germline CDR1 and CDR2: LNHDA and SQIVND (reference sequence). This CDR3 has 12 amino acids. The V and J ends lost 5 bases and 8 bases respectively, with 12 bases between them. The CDR3 protein is CASSHGGLEAFF. DNA for the CDR3: TGTGCCAGTAGTCACGGGGGGCTAGAAGCTTTCTTT.